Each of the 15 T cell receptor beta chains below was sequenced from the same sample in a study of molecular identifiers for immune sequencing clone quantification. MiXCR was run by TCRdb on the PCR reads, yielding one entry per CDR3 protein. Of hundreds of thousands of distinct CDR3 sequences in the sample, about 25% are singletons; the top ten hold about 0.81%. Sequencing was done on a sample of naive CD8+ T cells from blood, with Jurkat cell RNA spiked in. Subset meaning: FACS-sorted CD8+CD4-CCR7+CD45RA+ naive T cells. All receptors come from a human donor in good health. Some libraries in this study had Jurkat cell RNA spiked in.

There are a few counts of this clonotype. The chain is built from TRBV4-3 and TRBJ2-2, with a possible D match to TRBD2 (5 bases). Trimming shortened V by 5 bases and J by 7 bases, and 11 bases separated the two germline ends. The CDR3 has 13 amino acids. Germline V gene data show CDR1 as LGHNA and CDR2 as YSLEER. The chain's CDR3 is CASSDGVYGELFF. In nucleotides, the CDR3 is TGCGCCAGCAGCGACGGGGTTTACGGGGAGCTGTTTTTT.

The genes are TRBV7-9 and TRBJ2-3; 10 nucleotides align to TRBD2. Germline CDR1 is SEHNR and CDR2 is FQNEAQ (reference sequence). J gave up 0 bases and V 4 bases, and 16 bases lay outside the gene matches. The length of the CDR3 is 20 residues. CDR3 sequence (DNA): TGTGCCAGCAGCTCAACCCGGGGGCTAGCGGGGGCCCTTAGCACAGATACGCAGTATTTT. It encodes CASSSTRGLAGALSTDTQYF.

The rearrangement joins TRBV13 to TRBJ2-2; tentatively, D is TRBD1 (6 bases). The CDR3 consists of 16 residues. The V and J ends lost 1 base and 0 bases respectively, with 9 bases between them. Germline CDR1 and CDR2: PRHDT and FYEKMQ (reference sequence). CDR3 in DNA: TGTGCCAGCAGCTTAGTGGGGACATCGAACACCGGGGAGCTGTTTTTT. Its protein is CASSLVGTSNTGELFF.

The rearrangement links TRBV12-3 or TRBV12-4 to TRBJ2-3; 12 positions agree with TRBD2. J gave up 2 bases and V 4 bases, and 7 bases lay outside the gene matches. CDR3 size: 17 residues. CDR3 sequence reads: CASSSGLAGPYTDTQYF. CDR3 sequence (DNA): TGTGCCAGCAGTTCCGGACTAGCGGGGCCCTACACAGATACGCAGTATTTT.

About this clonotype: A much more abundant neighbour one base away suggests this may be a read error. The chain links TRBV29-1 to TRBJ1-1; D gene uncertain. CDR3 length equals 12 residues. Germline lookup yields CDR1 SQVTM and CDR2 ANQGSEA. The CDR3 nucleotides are TGCAGCGTCTTTAAAATGAACACTGAAACTTTCTTT. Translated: CSVFKMNTETFF.

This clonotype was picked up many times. The CDR3 region has the DNA TGTGCCAGTAGTATTGGTAGCGGAGGGACCTACGAGCAGTACTTC. Protein sequence: CASSIGSGGTYEQYF. The V and J genes are TRBV19 and TRBJ2-7; TRBD2 is a possible D gene (6 bases). Germline V CDR1 and CDR2: LNHDA, SQIVND (reference sequence). Trimming took 3 bases from V and 2 from J, leaving 14 bases between them. CDR3 length: 15 residues.

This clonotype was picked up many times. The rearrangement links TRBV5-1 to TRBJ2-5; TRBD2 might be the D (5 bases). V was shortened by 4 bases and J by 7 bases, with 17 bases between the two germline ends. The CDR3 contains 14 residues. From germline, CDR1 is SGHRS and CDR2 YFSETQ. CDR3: CASSPLNPEGTQYF. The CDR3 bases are TGCGCCAGCAGCCCTCTTAACCCAGAGGGGACCCAGTACTTC.

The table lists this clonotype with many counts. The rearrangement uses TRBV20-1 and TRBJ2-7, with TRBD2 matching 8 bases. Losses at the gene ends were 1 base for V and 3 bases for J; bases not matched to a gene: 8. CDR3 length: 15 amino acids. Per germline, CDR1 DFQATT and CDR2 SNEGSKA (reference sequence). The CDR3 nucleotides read TGCAGTGCTAGAGCCGCGACTAGCGACCTCTACGAGCAGTACTTC. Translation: CSARAATSDLYEQYF.

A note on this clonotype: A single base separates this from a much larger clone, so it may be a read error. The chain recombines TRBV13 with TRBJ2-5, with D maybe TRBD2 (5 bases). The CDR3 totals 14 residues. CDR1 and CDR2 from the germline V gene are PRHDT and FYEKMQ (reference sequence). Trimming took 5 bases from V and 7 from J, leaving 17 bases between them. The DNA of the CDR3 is TGTGCCAGCAGCCCCCGGGAAGGGATAGGGACCCAGTACTTC. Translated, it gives CASSPREGIGTQYF.

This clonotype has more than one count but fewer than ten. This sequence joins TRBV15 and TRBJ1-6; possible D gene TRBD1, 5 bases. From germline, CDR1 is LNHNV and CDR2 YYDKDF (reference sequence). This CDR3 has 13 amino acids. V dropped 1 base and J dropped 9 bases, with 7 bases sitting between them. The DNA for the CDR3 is TGTGCCACCAGCAGAGCAGGGTTTTCACCCCTCCACTTT. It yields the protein CATSRAGFSPLHF. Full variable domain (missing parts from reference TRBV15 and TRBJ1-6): DAMVIQNPRYQVTQFGKPVTLSCSQTLNHNVMYWYQQKSSQAPKLLFHYYDKDFNNEADTPDNFQSRRPNTSFCFLDIRSPGLGDTAMYLCATSRAGFSPLHFGNGTRLTVT.

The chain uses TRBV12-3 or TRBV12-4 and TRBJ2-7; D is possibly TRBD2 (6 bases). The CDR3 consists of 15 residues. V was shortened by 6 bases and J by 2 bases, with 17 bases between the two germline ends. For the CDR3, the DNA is TGTGCCAGCAGCCCAGAGACTAGTAACGCCTACGAGCAGTACTTC. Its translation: CASSPETSNAYEQYF.

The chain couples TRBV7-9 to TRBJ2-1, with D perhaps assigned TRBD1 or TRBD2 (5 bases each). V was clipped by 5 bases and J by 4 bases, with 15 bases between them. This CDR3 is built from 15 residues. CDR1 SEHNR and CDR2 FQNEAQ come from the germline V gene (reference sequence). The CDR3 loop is CASSPPTGPYNEQFF. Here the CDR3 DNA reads TGTGCCAGCAGCCCCCCGACGGGACCGTACAATGAGCAGTTCTTC.

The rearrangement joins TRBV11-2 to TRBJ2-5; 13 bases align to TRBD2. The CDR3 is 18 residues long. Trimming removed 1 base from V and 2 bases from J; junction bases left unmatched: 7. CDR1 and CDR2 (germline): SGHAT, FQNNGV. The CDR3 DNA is TGTGCCAGCAGCTTAGTGGACGGGACTAGCGGGGTGCAAGAGACCCAGTACTTC. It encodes CASSLVDGTSGVQETQYF. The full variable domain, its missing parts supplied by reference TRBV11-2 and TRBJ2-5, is EAGVAQSPRYKIIEKRQSVAFWCNPISGHATLYWYQQILGQGPKLLIQFQNNGVVDDSQLPKDRFSAERLKGVDSTLKIQPAKLEDSAVYLCASSLVDGTSGVQETQYFGPGTRLLVL.

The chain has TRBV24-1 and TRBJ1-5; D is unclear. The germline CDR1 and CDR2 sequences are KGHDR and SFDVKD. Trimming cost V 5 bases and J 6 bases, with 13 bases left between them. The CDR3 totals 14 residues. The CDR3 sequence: CATSASVDFQPQHF. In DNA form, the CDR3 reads TGTGCCACCAGTGCCTCGGTAGATTTTCAGCCCCAGCATTTT.

CDR3 DNA sequence: TGCAGTGCCCGGGACAGGGGGCTTCTGAACACTGAAGCTTTCTTT. Its translation: CSARDRGLLNTEAFF. V gene TRBV20-1 combines with J gene TRBJ1-1; 12 bases match TRBD1. V trimming: 6 bases; J trimming: 0 bases; junction bases outside the gene matches: 5. CDR3 length equals 15 residues. CDR1 and CDR2 from the germline V gene are DFQATT and SNEGSKA (reference sequence).